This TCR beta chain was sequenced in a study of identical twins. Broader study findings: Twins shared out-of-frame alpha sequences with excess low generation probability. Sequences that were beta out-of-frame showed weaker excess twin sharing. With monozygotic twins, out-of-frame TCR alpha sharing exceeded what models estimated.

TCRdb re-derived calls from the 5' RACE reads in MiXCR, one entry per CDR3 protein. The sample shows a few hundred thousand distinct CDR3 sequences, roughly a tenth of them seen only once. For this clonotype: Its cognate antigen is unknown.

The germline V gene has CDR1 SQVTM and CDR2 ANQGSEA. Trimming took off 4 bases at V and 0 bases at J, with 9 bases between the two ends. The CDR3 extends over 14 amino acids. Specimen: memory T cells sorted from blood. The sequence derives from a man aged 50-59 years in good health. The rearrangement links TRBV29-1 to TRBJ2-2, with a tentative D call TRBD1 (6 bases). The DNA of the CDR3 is TGCAGCGTTGGACAGGACACGAACACCGGGGAGCTGTTTTTT. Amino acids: CSVGQDTNTGELFF.